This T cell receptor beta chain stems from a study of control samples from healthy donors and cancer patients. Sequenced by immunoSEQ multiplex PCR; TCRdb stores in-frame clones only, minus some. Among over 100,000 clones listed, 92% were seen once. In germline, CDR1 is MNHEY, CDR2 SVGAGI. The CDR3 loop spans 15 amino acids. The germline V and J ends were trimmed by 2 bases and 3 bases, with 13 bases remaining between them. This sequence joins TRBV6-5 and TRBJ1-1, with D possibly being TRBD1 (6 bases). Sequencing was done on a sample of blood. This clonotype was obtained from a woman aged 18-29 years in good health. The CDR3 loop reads CASSYGVDRHTEAFF. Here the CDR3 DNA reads TGTGCCAGCAGTTACGGGGTCGACAGGCACACTGAAGCTTTCTTT.